These 20 T cell receptor beta chains came from one sample sequenced in a study of T cells after yellow fever vaccination. TCRdb independently ran MiXCR on the 5' RACE reads; one entry per CDR3 protein. The sample includes 150,000 to 200,000 distinct CDR3 sequences, about 6% of them seen just once. Sequences were derived from CD4+ T cells sorted from PBMCs, sampled on the day of the first yellow fever vaccination. The receptors were gathered from a young man who received the YFV17D yellow fever vaccine.

This clonotype has more than one count but fewer than ten. The CDR3 nucleotides are TGTGCCAGCAGCTTATCGGGCGGAGACACCGGGGAGCTGTTTTTT. This gives the protein CASSLSGGDTGELFF. The rearrangement uses TRBV7-2 and TRBJ2-2; D is undetermined. This CDR3 is 15 amino acids long. V lost 2 bases, J lost 3 bases, and 10 bases lay in between. Germline loops: CDR1 SGHTA, CDR2 FQGNSA.

This clonotype was seen repeatedly, ten times or more. The chain uses TRBV5-1 and TRBJ1-2, with D possibly matching TRBD1 (5 bases). Germline CDR1 SGHRS, CDR2 YFSETQ. The ends were cut back, 0 bases at V and 4 bases at J, with 13 bases in the middle. This CDR3 is built from 15 residues. The DNA of the CDR3 is TGCGCCAGCAGCTTGGAAACCCAGGGATTCTATGGCTACACCTTC. This codes for CASSLETQGFYGYTF.

This clonotype has more than one count but fewer than ten. The chain is built from TRBV20-1 and TRBJ2-7, with a tentative D call TRBD2 (5 bases). The CDR3 has 13 residues. V lost 3 bases to trimming and J lost 0 bases, with 9 bases between them. Per germline, CDR1 DFQATT and CDR2 SNEGSKA (reference sequence). The CDR3 region has the DNA TGCAGTGCTAGGACCGGGATCTCCTACGAGCAGTACTTC. This gives the protein CSARTGISYEQYF.

At least ten counts were recorded for this clonotype. The gene calls are TRBV12-3 or TRBV12-4 and TRBJ2-1; D is uncertain. Trimming took 3 bases from V and 5 from J, leaving 11 bases between them. This CDR3 spans 14 amino acids. CDR3 in amino acids: CASSLQDSDNEQFF. The CDR3 coding sequence is TGTGCCAGCAGTTTGCAGGATTCTGACAATGAGCAGTTCTTC.

This clonotype was counted at least ten times. The genes are TRBV5-1 and TRBJ2-2, with a tentative D call TRBD2 (6 bases). Germline loops: CDR1 SGHRS, CDR2 YFSETQ. The CDR3 contains 15 residues. V gave up 4 bases and J gave up 2 bases, with 12 bases separating them. The CDR3, as DNA: TGCGCCAGCAGCCCGCCCGGGGGTAACACCGGGGAGCTGTTTTTT. It codes for CASSPPGGNTGELFF.

There are a few counts of this clonotype. The CDR3 protein is CASSQDQIANTGELFF. The CDR3 coding sequence is TGTGCCAGCAGCCAAGATCAAATCGCGAACACCGGGGAGCTGTTTTTT. The chain is built from TRBV14 and TRBJ2-2; D remains ambiguous. With 0 bases removed from V and 0 bases from J, the gap between germline ends came to 8 bases. There are 16 residues in the CDR3. Looked up from germline, CDR1 is SGHDN and CDR2 is FVKESK.

This clonotype showed up just a few times. The genes are TRBV5-1 and TRBJ1-1; D remains ambiguous. The V gene lost 1 base and the J gene lost 5 bases, with 12 bases spanning the gap. Germline-derived CDR1 and CDR2 are SGHRS and YFSETQ. CDR3 length: 14 residues. The CDR3 DNA reads as TGCGCCAGCAGCTTGACACCTGAATCAACTGAAGCTTTCTTT. Protein sequence: CASSLTPESTEAFF.

This clonotype has ten or more counts. V gene TRBV5-1 combines with J gene TRBJ1-6, with D hard to call. The CDR3 consists of 13 residues. Germline values: CDR1 SGHRS, CDR2 YFSETQ. Trimming stripped 0 bases from V and 10 bases from J, with 8 bases between. The CDR3: CASSLEFGSPLHF. The CDR3 DNA reads TGCGCCAGCAGCTTGGAATTCGGGTCACCCCTCCACTTT.

This clonotype was detected a few times. V usage is TRBV7-2 and J usage is TRBJ2-2; D ambiguous. The CDR3 runs 15 residues. Per the germline V gene, CDR1 is SGHTA and CDR2 is FQGNSA. V lost 1 base and J lost 0, with 6 bases in between. CDR3 in DNA: TGTGCCAGCAGCTTAGGCCCCACGAACACCGGGGAGCTGTTTTTT. It codes for CASSLGPTNTGELFF.

The rearrangement joins TRBV19 to TRBJ2-1; either TRBD1 or TRBD2 may supply D (5 bases each). The CDR3 extends over 13 amino acids. Germline values: CDR1 LNHDA, CDR2 SQIVND (reference sequence). V lost 8 bases and J lost 7, with 15 bases in between. The CDR3 nucleotides are TGTGCCAGTCTTGGTCAGGGACGGAATGAGCAGTTCTTC. Translated, it gives CASLGQGRNEQFF.

The chain uses TRBV29-1 and TRBJ1-2; perhaps TRBD1 as D (6 bases). Germline assignment: CDR1 SQVTM and CDR2 ANQGSEA. The CDR3 is made up of 12 amino acids. V lost 7 bases and J 5 bases, leaving 14 bases between the germline ends. The CDR3 bases are TGCAGCGCCAAGGACAGTCTATATGGCTACACCTTC. Protein: CSAKDSLYGYTF.

The chain has TRBV7-2 and TRBJ2-1; 7 bases are a match to TRBD1. This CDR3 has 14 amino acids. Germline V gene lookup returns CDR1 SGHTA and CDR2 FQGNSA. Trimming took 8 bases from V and 2 from J; bases not matched to a gene: 6. CDR3 region: CASPRQGAYNEQFF. CDR3 nucleotides: TGTGCCAGCCCCCGACAGGGAGCCTACAATGAGCAGTTCTTC. The variable domain in full, completed from reference TRBV7-2 and TRBJ2-1, reads GAGVSQSPSNKVTEKGKDVELRCDPISGHTALYWYRQSLGQGLEFLIYFQGNSAPDKSGLPSDRFSAERTGGSVSTLTIQRTQQEDSAVYLCASPRQGAYNEQFFGPGTRLTVL.

This chain links TRBV5-1 with TRBJ1-1; the D gene is possibly TRBD1 (6 bases). The CDR3 totals 16 residues. The germline V gene has CDR1 SGHRS and CDR2 YFSETQ. V shed 0 bases and J shed 6 bases, with 18 bases lying between them. The CDR3 reads CASSLVDGGRRAEAFF. The CDR3 DNA is TGCGCCAGCAGCTTGGTTGATGGGGGGCGCAGGGCTGAAGCTTTCTTT.

This clonotype showed up many times. The chain is built from TRBV12-3 or TRBV12-4 and TRBJ2-3; D unclear. The CDR3 totals 13 residues. Trimming pared 3 bases from V and 3 bases from J, leaving 7 bases between. The chain's CDR3 is CASSFNPTDTQYF. The CDR3 bases are TGTGCCAGCAGTTTTAACCCTACAGATACGCAGTATTTT.

In this sample, this clonotype turned up many times. The rearrangement links TRBV4-1 to TRBJ2-3; TRBD1 aligns across 8 bases. CDR3 size: 16 residues. The germline V gene encodes CDR1 MGHRA and CDR2 YSYEKL. V was pared by 1 base and J by 3 bases, with 6 bases of the junction left unmatched. CDR3 in DNA: TGCGCCAGCAGCCAAGGGAACAACAGGGGGACAGATACGCAGTATTTT. Translation: CASSQGNNRGTDTQYF.

This clonotype was seen ten or more times. The chain employs TRBV20-1 and TRBJ2-3; a possible D gene is TRBD1 (8 bases). Germline assignment: CDR1 DFQATT and CDR2 SNEGSKA (reference sequence). This CDR3 is built from 14 residues. V was cut by 5 bases and J by 5 bases, with 17 bases left in between. CDR3: CSAPYRGGIDTQYF. The CDR3, as DNA: TGCAGTGCTCCATACAGGGGGGGAATAGATACGCAGTATTTT.

This clonotype has a count of ten or more. This rearrangement joins TRBV24-1 to TRBJ2-1; 7 positions match TRBD1. CDR1 is KGHDR and CDR2 is SFDVKD in the germline V gene. The CDR3 has 14 amino acids. The V segment lost 1 base and the J segment 8 bases; nucleotides outside the gene matches: 4. CDR3 in DNA: TGTGCCACCAGTGATTTTGGGCAGGGGGATGAGCAGTTCTTC. It is translated as CATSDFGQGDEQFF.

This clonotype was seen more than once but under ten times. This chain connects TRBV2 to TRBJ1-1, with D hard to call. Germline V gene data show CDR1 as SNHLY and CDR2 as FYNNEI. This CDR3 is built from 11 residues. Trimming took 1 base from V and 10 from J, leaving 7 bases between them. Written as DNA, the CDR3 is TGTGCCAGCAGTGAAGGGTCTGCAGCTTTCTTT. This sequence encodes CASSEGSAAFF.

To note about this clonotype: Possible read error: a much larger clone is one base away. The chain employs TRBV7-9 and TRBJ2-6; D perhaps matches TRBD1 (6 bases). Per the germline V gene, CDR1 is SEHNR and CDR2 is FQNEAQ (reference sequence). This CDR3 is 16 amino acids long. For the CDR3, the DNA is TGTGCCAGCAGCTTTACAGGGAGCTCTGGGGTCAACGTCCTGACTTTC. Encoded protein: CASSFTGSSGVNVLTF.

This rearrangement joins TRBV4-3 to TRBJ1-3; D gene unclear. Trimming removed 1 base from V and 0 bases from J, with 10 bases in between. The CDR3 covers 16 residues. Germline CDR1 reads LGHNA; CDR2 reads YSLEER. The CDR3 here is CASSQATPHSGNTIYF. The CDR3 DNA is TGCGCCAGCAGCCAAGCGACTCCTCACTCTGGAAACACCATATATTTT.